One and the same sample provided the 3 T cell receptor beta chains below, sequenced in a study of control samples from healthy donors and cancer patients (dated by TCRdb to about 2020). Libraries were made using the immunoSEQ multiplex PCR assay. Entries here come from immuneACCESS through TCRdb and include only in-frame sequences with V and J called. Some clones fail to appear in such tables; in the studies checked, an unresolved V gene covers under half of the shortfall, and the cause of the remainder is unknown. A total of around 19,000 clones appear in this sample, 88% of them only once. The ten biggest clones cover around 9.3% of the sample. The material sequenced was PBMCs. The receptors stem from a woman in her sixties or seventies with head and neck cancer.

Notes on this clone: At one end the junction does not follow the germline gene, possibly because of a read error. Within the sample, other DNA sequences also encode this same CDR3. Written as DNA, the CDR3 is TGCGCCAGTAGCTTGGCGGACGGGAGAGTCTACGAGCAGTACTTC. This translates into CASSLADGRVYEQYF. The gene calls are TRBV5-1 and TRBJ2-7; D possibly corresponds to TRBD2 (6 bases). CDR1 is SGHRS and CDR2 is YFSETQ in the germline V gene. The CDR3 is 15 amino acids.

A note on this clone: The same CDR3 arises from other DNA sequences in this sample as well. The CDR3 reads CASSRGAARTGELFF. The CDR3 nucleotides are TGTGCCAGCAGCCGAGGAGCGGCGCGCACCGGGGAGCTGTTTTTT. The chain links TRBV3-1 (or the pseudogene TRBV3-2) to TRBJ2-2; possibly TRBD2 for D (5 bases). This CDR3 is built from 15 residues. Trimming cost V 4 bases and J 4 bases, with 13 bases left between them. Germline V CDR1 and CDR2: LGHDT, YNNKEL (reference sequence).

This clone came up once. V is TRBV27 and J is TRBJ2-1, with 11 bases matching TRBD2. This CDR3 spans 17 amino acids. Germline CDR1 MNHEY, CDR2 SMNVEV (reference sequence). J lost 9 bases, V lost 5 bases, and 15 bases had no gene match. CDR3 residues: CASSPRPPGLAAFEQFF. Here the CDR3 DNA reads TGTGCCAGCAGTCCCCGGCCTCCGGGACTAGCGGCCTTTGAGCAGTTCTTC.